This entry describes one T cell receptor (beta chain). RNA in amounts of roughly 0.5 to 1 ug was reverse transcribed with random hexamers. TCRdb processed the immunoSEQ multiplex PCR reads anew with MiXCR; each CDR3 protein has one entry. The profile covers under 200,000 distinct CDR3 sequences, with roughly 94% appearing a single time and approximately 0.11% taken by the ten largest. Germline V gives CDR1 KGHSH, CDR2 LQKENI. The CDR3 spans 16 residues. The germline V and J ends were trimmed by 5 bases and 6 bases, with 19 bases remaining between them. These data are taken from a study of CD8 T cells in Susac syndrome.

The sequencing sample was made of CD4+ T cells from PBMCs. The TCR originated in a human donor with Susac syndrome. This chain links TRBV18 with TRBJ1-4, with D perhaps matching TRBD1 (5 bases). The CDR3 region is CASSTNRAIGDEKLFF. The CDR3 coding sequence is TGTGCCAGCTCAACGAATCGGGCCATAGGGGATGAAAAACTGTTTTTT.